This T cell receptor beta chain was sequenced during a study of metastatic and nonmetastatic thyroid tumors. Study-wide context: Repertoires from malignant and benign thyroid patients were compared across blood and tumor or nodule tissue.

Until they underwent thyroid surgery, no patient had received any treatment. Via MiXCR, TCRdb re-called the PCR reads. The data hold more than 10,000 clones, with about 31% observed a single time. The sample holds a few counts of this clone. This clonotype was sampled from a female donor with papillary thyroid cancer or a benign thyroid nodule (not recorded which). Some clones in this sample may be carry-over from other donors' samples. Sequenced input: tumor tissue.

The CDR3 DNA is TGTGCCACCAGTGATCACCTAGCGGGAGAGGACGAGCAGTACTTC. Translation gives CATSDHLAGEDEQYF. The V call is TRBV24-1, the J call TRBJ2-7, with 10 bases fitting TRBD2. Germline loops: CDR1 KGHDR, CDR2 SFDVKD. CDR3 length equals 15 residues. V trimming: 3 bases; J trimming: 5 bases; junction bases outside the gene matches: 6.